A selection of T cell receptor beta chains follows, all from one sample in a study of blood T cell repertoires in COVID-19. Repertoires were generated with immunoSEQ multiplex PCR, while TCRdb's copy carries only in-frame clones and drops some. The profile covers hundreds of thousands of clones, with 86% appearing a single time and just over 7% taken by the ten largest. Sequenced sample: peripheral blood. The receptors originated from a woman aged 60-75 years with COVID-19, enrolled during active disease. Both conserved end residues are part of each CDR3. D genes are given only for firm matches. Some rows have no size entry. The others give once, few or many, or a class for an expanded clone.

NA	TRBV30	TRBJ1-6	NA	TGTGCCTGGAGAGGACTTTACTCCTATAATTCACCCCTCCACTTT	CAWRGLYSYNSPLHF
NA	TRBV18	TRBJ1-1	few	TGTGCCAGCTCACCACCGGCGGGTACTGAAGCTTTCTTT	CASSPPAGTEAFF
NA	TRBV5-4	TRBJ2-3	NA	TGTGCCAGCACTAATCGCGGAGGGGAGCCAGATACGCAGTATTTT	CASTNRGGEPDTQYF
NA	TRBV5-4	TRBJ2-2	NA	TGTGCCAGCAGCTTGGCCCGGCCCGGGGAACGGACCGGGGAGCTGTTTTTT	CASSLARPGERTGELFF
TRBD1	TRBV3-1/TRBV3-2	TRBJ1-2	NA	TGTGCCAGCAGCCAAGGGGACAGGCTTTTCACCTTC	CASSQGDRLFTF
NA	TRBV9	TRBJ2-7	NA	TGTGCCAGCAGCGTAGAACTCCTCCCCGGCGAGCAGTACTTC	CASSVELLPGEQYF
NA	TRBV5-6	TRBJ2-1	NA	TGTGCCAGCAGCTTGAGAGGGTACGGACATGAGCAGTTCTTC	CASSLRGYGHEQFF
TRBD2	TRBV10-3	TRBJ2-1	NA	TGTGCCATCAGTGAGTCCAGGCTAGCGGGGGGCGACTACAATGAGCAGTTCTTC	CAISESRLAGGDYNEQFF
NA	TRBV29-1	TRBJ1-4	NA	TGCAGCGTTTTATTCCAGGATGAAAAACTGTTTTTT	CSVLFQDEKLFF
TRBD1	TRBV5-6	TRBJ1-5	NA	TGTGCCAGCAGCTTGTCTCCGGGACAGGGACCCCATCAGCCCCAGCATTTT	CASSLSPGQGPHQPQHF
TRBD1	TRBV5-3	TRBJ2-6	NA	TGTGCCAGAAGCTTCGGGGCAGGGGGAAACTCTGGGGCCAACGTCCTGACTTTC	CARSFGAGGNSGANVLTF
NA	TRBV9	TRBJ2-7	NA	TGTGCCAGCAGCGTAGCCGCAGGCGCAACCTACGAGCAGTACTTC	CASSVAAGATYEQYF
TRBD1	TRBV29-1	TRBJ2-5	many	TGCAGCGTGGGGACAGGAGGGAAAGAGACCCAGTACTTC	CSVGTGGKETQYF
NA	TRBV6-6	TRBJ1-1	NA	TGTGCCAGCAGTTACGCGGTAGAAGCTTTCTTT	CASSYAVEAFF
TRBD1	TRBV3-1/TRBV3-2	TRBJ2-7	NA	TGTGCCAGCAGCCAAGAGGTAGCAGGGGGCGGAGAGCAGTACTTC	CASSQEVAGGGEQYF
NA	TRBV13	TRBJ2-1	NA	TGTGCCAGCAGCTTGTTGGGCGATGAGCAGTTCTTC	CASSLLGDEQFF
NA	TRBV11-3	TRBJ2-7	NA	TGTGCCAGCAGGCATTTCGACAGTCCCTACGAGCAGTACTTC	CASRHFDSPYEQYF
TRBD1	TRBV6-2/TRBV6-3	TRBJ1-1	NA	TGTGCCAGCAGTTACTCGCTCGGACAGGTGAGCACTGAAGCTTTCTTT	CASSYSLGQVSTEAFF
NA	TRBV7-8	TRBJ2-7	few	TGTGCCAGCAGCCGTCAAGAGAATTCTCGCGAGCAGTACTTC	CASSRQENSREQYF
NA	TRBV6-2/TRBV6-3	TRBJ2-5	NA	TGTGCCAGCAGTAGCCCACTACACCTCAGAGAGACCCAGTACTTC	CASSSPLHLRETQYF
NA	TRBV7-2	TRBJ2-5	NA	TGTGCCAGCAGCTTAGATCCAGGGCGGGAGACCCAGTACTTC	CASSLDPGRETQYF
NA	TRBV4-1	TRBJ1-2	NA	TGCGCCAGCAGCCAAGGGGAGAACTATGGCTACACCTTC	CASSQGENYGYTF
TRBD2	TRBV6-5	TRBJ2-5	NA	TGTGCCAGCAGTTACCCCACTCCTAGCGGAGAAGAGACCCAGTACTTC	CASSYPTPSGEETQYF
TRBD1	TRBV27	TRBJ2-7	NA	TGTGCCAGCAGGGAGAAACAGGGGGAAGCCTACGAGCAGTACTTC	CASREKQGEAYEQYF
TRBD1	TRBV19	TRBJ1-2	NA	TGTGCCAGTAGTCCGCGAGCCGGGACAGGGGACTCCTACTATGGCTACACCTTC	CASSPRAGTGDSYYGYTF
TRBD1	TRBV6-6	TRBJ1-5	NA	TGTGCCAGCAGCCGCCAGGGGGGTAATCAGCCCCAGCATTTT	CASSRQGGNQPQHF
TRBD1	TRBV3-1/TRBV3-2	TRBJ1-2	NA	TGTGCCAGCAGCCAGGGACAGAGGTATGGCTACACCTTC	CASSQGQRYGYTF
NA	TRBV5-6	TRBJ2-7	NA	TGTGCCAGCAGCTTGTACGGCGAGCAGTACTTC	CASSLYGEQYF
TRBD2	TRBV24-1	TRBJ2-3	NA	TGTGCCACCAGTGCGGGGGCGGGGGGGTACACAGATACGCAGTATTTT	CATSAGAGGYTDTQYF
NA	TRBV7-8	TRBJ2-3	NA	TGTGCCAGCAGCTCGAAGACTAGCACAGATACGCAGTATTTT	CASSSKTSTDTQYF
TRBD1	TRBV10-1	TRBJ1-2	NA	TGCGCCAGCAGTGAGACGACAGGGGGTGACGATGGCTACACCTTC	CASSETTGGDDGYTF
TRBD1	TRBV29-1	TRBJ2-2	once	TGCAGCGGGGAATCTACCGGGACAGGGGGCGGGGAGCTGTTTTTT	CSGESTGTGGGELFF
NA	TRBV21-1	TRBJ2-3	NA	TGTGCCAGCAGCAAAGAGAGAAAGCGGGGGGGAAGGAGTGGCACAGATACGCAGTATTTT	CASSKERKRGGRSGTDTQYF
NA	TRBV4-3	TRBJ1-6	NA	TGCGCCAGCAGCCAAGATTCAGGGAAGGGGAATTCACCCCTCCACTTT	CASSQDSGKGNSPLHF
NA	TRBV11-2	TRBJ2-7	NA	TGTGCCAGCAGCTTGAACCCCGGTGGAGCCTACGAGCAGTACTTC	CASSLNPGGAYEQYF
NA	TRBV6-5	TRBJ1-1	once	TGTGCCAGCAGTCGGGGACAGAACACTGAAGCTTTCTTT	CASSRGQNTEAFF
NA	TRBV5-6	TRBJ2-7	NA	TGTGCCAGCAGCCCCGGACAGACCTACGAGCAGTACTTC	CASSPGQTYEQYF
NA	TRBV12-3/TRBV12-4	TRBJ1-5	NA	TGTGCCAGCAGTTTGCCGGATCAGCCCCAGCATTTT	CASSLPDQPQHF
NA	TRBV6-5	TRBJ1-1	NA	TGTGCCAGCAATGGGGGCTGGGACACTGAAGCTTTCTTT	CASNGGWDTEAFF
NA	TRBV2	TRBJ1-3	few	TGTGCCAGCAGGCCCCGGGGTGTTGGAAACACCATATATTTT	CASRPRGVGNTIYF
NA	TRBV19	TRBJ1-3	NA	TGTGCCAGTAGTGTTCCCAGCGGGACCGGGTTAGTCACCATATATTTT	CASSVPSGTGLVTIYF
TRBD1	TRBV18	TRBJ2-3	NA	TGTGCCAGCTCACCCGACAGGGGAGCAGATACGCAGTATTTT	CASSPDRGADTQYF
NA	TRBV6-2/TRBV6-3	TRBJ1-1	NA	TGTGCCAGCAGTTTTGGGGAGGTAAGGGTCACTGAAGCTTTCTTT	CASSFGEVRVTEAFF
TRBD1	TRBV7-8	TRBJ1-1	NA	TGTGCCAGCAGCTTAATACAGGGGAAAGCGAACACTGAAGCTTTCTTT	CASSLIQGKANTEAFF
NA	TRBV6-2/TRBV6-3	TRBJ2-1	few	TGTGCCAGCAGCCTGCAGGGGGGTGAGCAGTTCTTC	CASSLQGGEQFF
TRBD1	TRBV4-3	TRBJ2-7	few	TGCGCCAGCAGCCAAAGCGGGGTAGGGACAGGGATAGTGAAGCAGTACTTC	CASSQSGVGTGIVKQYF